Following are 17 T cell receptor beta chains from one sample sequenced in a study of Ad26.COV2.S vaccination and SARS-CoV-2 variants. Data came from immunoSEQ multiplex PCR; TCRdb stores just in-frame clones and leaves some out. The sample lists 350,000 to 450,000 clones, approximately 92% occurring once. Treatment in this sample: 15 to 20 received Ad26.COV2.S at low or high dose, single or two shots; five or six received placebo; per-sample allocation not given. Sampling was performed 63 days after the first vaccine or placebo injection. The sequencing here drew on peripheral blood, taken in a trial of Ad26.COV2.S vaccine versus placebo. These receptors were taken from a person between 18 and 60 years old who received the Ad26.COV2.S COVID-19 vaccine or a placebo.

V gene TRBV24-1 combines with J gene TRBJ2-1, with 9 bases fitting TRBD2. The V gene's germline CDR1 is KGHDR and CDR2 SFDVKD. The V and J ends lost 9 bases and 8 bases, in that order; junction bases with no gene match: 10. The CDR3 spans 14 residues. The CDR3 sequence: CATSVAGVSDEQFF. CDR3 DNA: TGTGCCACCTCGGTAGCGGGGGTGTCGGATGAGCAGTTCTTC.

The V and J genes are TRBV19 and TRBJ2-7; a possible D gene is TRBD1 (7 bases). CDR3 length: 17 amino acids. The V end was cut by 0 bases, the J end by 6 bases, with 21 bases between. Germline loops: CDR1 LNHDA, CDR2 SQIVND (reference sequence). CDR3 sequence reads: CASSIDGGGGALSEQYF. The CDR3, as DNA: TGTGCCAGTAGTATAGATGGAGGAGGGGGCGCTTTATCCGAGCAGTACTTC.

V usage is TRBV2 and J usage is TRBJ1-1, with D possibly matching TRBD1 (5 bases). The CDR3 runs to 13 residues. Trimming cost V 2 bases and J 11 bases, with 15 bases left between them. The germline V gene has CDR1 SNHLY and CDR2 FYNNEI. The CDR3 here is CASSERGLAAAFF. The CDR3, as DNA: TGTGCCAGCAGTGAAAGGGGTTTGGCTGCGGCTTTCTTT.

The V gene is TRBV12-3 or TRBV12-4, the J gene TRBJ1-3; D unclear. The CDR3 runs to 13 residues. V lost 7 bases to trimming and J lost 4 bases, with 11 bases between them. This chain's CDR3 is CASTLATGNTIYF. CDR3 DNA sequence: TGTGCCAGCACTCTCGCCACGGGAAACACCATATATTTT.

This clone was observed a handful of times. The rearrangement joins TRBV12-5 to TRBJ2-3; TRBD2 aligns across 9 bases. V shed 1 base, J shed 0 bases, and the junction held 2 bases outside the gene matches. The length of the CDR3 is 16 residues. Germline CDR1 and CDR2: LGHNT and FRNRAP. The CDR3 DNA reads TGTGCTAGTGGTTTGGGACTAGCGGAGAGCACAGATACGCAGTATTTT. Translating it yields CASGLGLAESTDTQYF.

The sample holds one count of this clone. The chain carries TRBV10-2 and TRBJ2-5; TRBD1 agrees at 8 bases. CDR1 is WSHSY and CDR2 is SAAADI in the germline V gene. This CDR3 spans 13 amino acids. J gave up 4 bases and V 9 bases, and 7 bases lay outside the gene matches. The CDR3 loop is CASSGTGAETQYF. CDR3 in DNA: TGCGCCAGTTCGGGGACAGGCGCAGAGACCCAGTACTTC.

V and J are TRBV5-1 and TRBJ2-7, with D possibly TRBD2 on 5 matching bases. There are 14 residues in the CDR3. V was clipped by 5 bases and J by 2 bases, with 14 bases between them. Germline CDR1 SGHRS, CDR2 YFSETQ. As DNA, the CDR3 is TGCGCCAGCAGGCCGGGTTCGGGAACCTACGAGCAGTACTTC. This encodes CASRPGSGTYEQYF. Full variable domain (missing parts from reference TRBV5-1 and TRBJ2-7): KAGVTQTPRYLIKTRGQQVTLSCSPISGHRSVSWYQQTPGQGLQFLFEYFSETQRNKGNFPGRFSGRQFSNSRSEMNVSTLELGDSALYLCASRPGSGTYEQYFGPGTRLTVT.

This clone was counted a few times. The CDR3 coding sequence is TGTGCCAGCAGCCAAGATATCAGGGGGCGAAGCAATCAGCCCCAGCATTTT. It codes for CASSQDIRGRSNQPQHF. The V gene is TRBV4-2, the J gene TRBJ1-5, with TRBD1 matching over 8 bases. Trimming removed 0 bases from V and 1 base from J; junction bases left unmatched: 5. Germline loops: CDR1 LGHNA, CDR2 YNFKEQ. This CDR3 is built from 17 residues.

The chain couples TRBV9 to TRBJ2-3; 8 bases agree with TRBD2. The CDR3 totals 18 residues. The trim removed 0 bases at V and 0 bases at J, leaving 9 bases unmatched. The germline V gene encodes CDR1 SGDLS and CDR2 YYNGEE. CDR3 amino acids: CASSVGYRAGASTDTQYF. In nucleotides, the CDR3 is TGTGCCAGCAGCGTAGGCTATCGAGCGGGGGCTAGCACAGATACGCAGTATTTT.

The chain carries TRBV19 and TRBJ2-3; 7 positions match TRBD2. The germline gives CDR1 LNHDA, CDR2 SQIVND (reference sequence). J lost 6 bases, V lost 5 bases, and 8 bases had no gene match. The CDR3 runs 14 residues. The CDR3 is CASSPWGGMDTQYF. The CDR3 coding sequence is TGTGCCAGTAGTCCATGGGGGGGAATGGATACGCAGTATTTT.

The chain is built from TRBV12-3 or TRBV12-4 and TRBJ1-1; D is uncertain. The V gene lost 6 bases and the J gene lost 1 base, with 9 bases spanning the gap. The CDR3 consists of 13 residues. CDR3 region: CASSPRQNTEAFF. CDR3 DNA sequence: TGTGCCAGCAGCCCCAGACAGAACACTGAAGCTTTCTTT.

This chain joins TRBV7-6 and TRBJ1-5; 10 positions agree with TRBD1. The CDR3 is 14 residues long. Unmatched junction bases numbered 4, after V lost 4 bases and J lost 7 bases. The germline V gene encodes CDR1 SGHVS and CDR2 FNYEAQ. Here the CDR3 reads CASSSTGGEQPQHF. The CDR3 nucleotides read TGTGCCAGCAGCTCGACAGGGGGCGAACAGCCCCAGCATTTT. Supplemented by reference TRBV7-6 and TRBJ1-5, the full variable domain reads GAGVSQSPRYKVTKRGQDVALRCDPISGHVSLYWYRQALGQGPEFLTYFNYEAQQDKSGLPNDRFSAERPEGSISTLTIQRTEQRDSAMYRCASSSTGGEQPQHFGDGTRLSIL.

The gene calls are TRBV27 and TRBJ1-5; D not certain. The CDR3 is 13 amino acids. In germline, CDR1 is MNHEY, CDR2 SMNVEV (reference sequence). Trimming removed 5 bases at V and 6 bases at J, with 11 bases between. CDR3 DNA sequence: TGTGCCAGCAGTCTAACGGGGATTCAGCCCCAGCATTTT. This codes for CASSLTGIQPQHF.

The V call is TRBV28, the J call TRBJ1-5; tentative D call: TRBD1 (5 bases). The germline gives CDR1 MDHEN, CDR2 SYDVKM. The V end was cut by 5 bases, the J end by 0 bases, with 11 bases between. The CDR3 consists of 15 residues. CDR3 residues: CASSEEGYSNQPQHF. The CDR3 nucleotides are TGTGCCAGCAGTGAAGAGGGGTATAGCAATCAGCCCCAGCATTTT.

This clone appeared once. The chain uses TRBV27 and TRBJ2-7, with a tentative D call TRBD1 (5 bases). Germline V lookup: CDR1 MNHEY, CDR2 SMNVEV (reference sequence). The CDR3 has 14 amino acids. V was cut by 4 bases and J by 4 bases, with 14 bases left in between. CDR3 sequence: CASSSLTVAYEQYF. The DNA of the CDR3 is TGTGCCAGCAGTTCCCTGACAGTAGCTTACGAGCAGTACTTC.

The chain links TRBV28 to TRBJ2-2, with TRBD1 identical over 7 bases. In germline, CDR1 is MDHEN, CDR2 SYDVKM. V dropped 4 bases and J dropped 4; count of bases not matched to a gene: 15. The CDR3 is 18 amino acids. CDR3 DNA sequence: TGTGCCAGCAGTTCCATGGTTTTTACAGGGGACGGCACCGGGGAGCTGTTTTTT. Amino acids: CASSSMVFTGDGTGELFF.

The table lists this clone with a few counts. The chain is built from TRBV10-1 and TRBJ1-1; 7 nucleotides agree with TRBD1. The trim removed 6 bases at V and 3 bases at J, leaving 13 bases unmatched. CDR1 is WNHNN and CDR2 is SYGVQD in the germline V gene (reference sequence). The CDR3 sequence is 16 residues long. CDR3 nucleotide sequence: TGCGCCAGCAGCCTTGACAGGGCTGATGGGCACACTGAAGCTTTCTTT. This translates into CASSLDRADGHTEAFF.